The rows below give T cell receptor beta chains drawn from one sample of a study of shared clonotypes between healthy human individuals. The table came from immunoSEQ multiplex PCR; TCRdb's copy has only in-frame clones and leaves some out. This sample carries 2,500,000 or so clones, 92% of them seen once, and the ten largest clones take approximately 0.41%. The sequenced sample was naive CD4+ T cells from PBMCs. These receptors all stem from a man between 18 and 35 years old in good health. Some clones in this sample may be carry-over from other donors' samples. CDR3s include the opening cysteine and the closing phenylalanine or tryptophan. The D gene is left open where the match is weak. The size entry is marked missing in some rows and otherwise reads once, few, many or a size class.

d_call	clone_size	v_call	j_call	cdr3_nt	cdr3_aa
NA	NA	TRBV7-3	TRBJ2-7	TGTGCCAGCAGCTTAGGGCAGGGCCTATCCTACGAGCAGTACTTC	CASSLGQGLSYEQYF
NA	NA	TRBV9	TRBJ1-1	TGTGCCAGCAGCCCATTATGGGAGGAGACTGAAGCTTTCTTT	CASSPLWEETEAFF
NA	NA	TRBV27	TRBJ2-7	TGTGCCAGCAGTTTATTCGCACCAGGCCACGAGCAGTACTTC	CASSLFAPGHEQYF
NA	NA	TRBV28	TRBJ2-7	TGTGCCAGCAGTGAATATGAGCAGTACTTC	CASSEYEQYF
NA	NA	TRBV15	TRBJ1-2	TGTGCCACCAGCAGGACAGAGTACTATGGCTACACCTTC	CATSRTEYYGYTF
NA	NA	TRBV5-4	TRBJ2-3	TGTGCCAGCAGCTCCGACTATTCAGATACGCAGTATTTT	CASSSDYSDTQYF
TRBD2	NA	TRBV7-3	TRBJ2-3	TGTGCCAGCAGCTTAGGCTCCGGACTAGCGGGAGTTACAGATACGCAGTATTTT	CASSLGSGLAGVTDTQYF
TRBD2	NA	TRBV9	TRBJ2-1	TGTGCCAGCAGCGTAGCGGGCGGGGGGTCCTACAATGAGCAGTTCTTC	CASSVAGGGSYNEQFF
NA	NA	TRBV6-6	TRBJ1-1	TGTGCCAGCAGCCCCGACATCTGGGGAACTGAAGCTTTCTTT	CASSPDIWGTEAFF
NA	NA	TRBV6-5	TRBJ1-4	TGTGCCAGCAGTCGGGACCTCCATGAAAAACTGTTTTTT	CASSRDLHEKLFF
NA	few	TRBV19	TRBJ1-5	TGTGCCAGTAGTGACAATCAGCCCCAGCATTTT	CASSDNQPQHF
NA	NA	TRBV4-3	TRBJ2-6	TGCGCCAGCAGCCAAGCTCCTCCTTTAGGGGCGGGCCGCTCTGGGGCCAACGTCCTGACTTTC	CASSQAPPLGAGRSGANVLTF
NA	NA	TRBV2	TRBJ1-5	TGTGCCAGCAGTGACGGGTCTGGGCCCCAGCATTTT	CASSDGSGPQHF
NA	NA	TRBV19	TRBJ1-5	TGTGCCAGTAGTATGGGAAATCAGCCCCAGCATTTT	CASSMGNQPQHF
NA	NA	TRBV6-6	TRBJ2-7	TGTGCCAGCAGTTACGGGCAGGTCTACGAGCAGTACTTC	CASSYGQVYEQYF
NA	NA	TRBV30	TRBJ2-3	TGTGCCTGGAGTGCACAGGGAGAATACACAGATACGCAGTATTTT	CAWSAQGEYTDTQYF